Listed here is a single T cell receptor (beta chain). Antigen unknown. CD4+CD25+CD127- Tregs, CD4+CD25- non-Tregs, CD4 and CD8 cells were sorted. Per the germline V gene, CDR1 is SGHTA and CDR2 is FQGNSA. CDR3 length equals 17 residues. J was trimmed by 8 bases and V by 1 base; bases with no gene match: 13. This entry belongs to a study of Tregs in tolerant kidney transplant recipients. Study summary: Recipients received nonmyeloablative bone marrow transplants from related graft donors, with transient mixed chimerism. Whole-study findings and limits: Few patients were studied, so findings need validation in larger groups. Activated donor B cell expansion appeared to reveal the most relevant donor-specific TCRbeta repertoire.

Repertoires were generated with immunoSEQ multiplex PCR, while TCRdb's copy carries only in-frame clones and drops some. The sample includes about 83,000 clones, less than 98% of them seen just once. Sequencing was performed on CD4+ T cells from blood, taken before the transplant. The genes are TRBV7-2 and TRBJ2-1, with 8 positions matching TRBD1. The origin of this receptor is a human donor who received a combined kidney and bone marrow transplant. CDR3 residues: CASSLVGRGRGEDEQFF. DNA of the CDR3: TGTGCCAGCAGCTTAGTGGGCAGGGGGCGAGGTGAGGATGAGCAGTTCTTC.